The sequence of this T cell receptor (beta chain) was determined in a study of beta chain features in type 1 diabetes (dated by TCRdb to the late 2010s). Background on the whole study: Patients and healthy donors did not differ in mean age, gender distribution, total cell number or subset yield. A total of roughly 100 million sorted cells were examined across all samples, and the number of cells per subset was strongly correlated with RNA yield. The study compared the TCRB repertoires of sorted circulating CD4+ T cell subsets in recently diagnosed type 1 diabetes patients with those in matched healthy donors. Regulatory and stem cell-like memory subsets were obtained from only 8 patients and about 8 healthy donors, while naive and central memory subsets were obtained from all 28 donors.

Study-wide conclusions, independent of this receptor: Type 1 diabetes patients showed a moderate but significant shortening of TCRB CDR3 length in all four CD4+ subsets. Naive, central memory and regulatory TCRB repertoires appeared to be more similar among patients than among healthy donors. HLA sub-analyses involved small numbers of individuals, so any influence of HLA type on TCRB rearrangement remained unresolved. Shorter templates might be favored by PCR, yet because patient and control samples were amplified and corrected together, any such skew would affect both groups equally. At VDJ recombination sites, type 1 diabetes patients had fewer insertions and more deleted nucleotides, which implies abnormalities in thymic rearrangement. Because cDNA was sequenced instead of genomic DNA, highly expressing activated cells could be over-represented, though the groups showed no difference in activation or CD3 levels.

The entire isolated RNA was reverse transcribed using the High Capacity cDNA Reverse Transcription Kit, and thus expressed TCRB transcripts were sequenced. Deep immunoSEQ sequencing was applied to naive, central memory and regulatory T cell samples, giving an average of approximately 3.8 million total reads per sample. After sorted cells were lysed in RLT buffer, RNA was extracted with DNase-treated RNeasy Micro or Mini kits, with the choice depending on cell number. Each cell subset was processed separately to prevent cross-contamination, with patient and healthy donor samples processed together. The immunoSEQ multiplex PCR was used to amplify TCRB sequences from cDNA, yielding 87-bp fragments that span the CDR3 region. The amplicons were sequenced using the Illumina HiSeq platform. On the authors' methods: PCR bias was computationally corrected using synthetic template baselines, reads within Hamming distance 2 were collapsed, and singletons that could not be merged were discarded. Reads were aligned against IMGT to assign V, D and J genes, CDR3 length and insertions or deletions at six rearrangement sites. Within each subset, clonotype counts were normalized to sorted cell number, and only after that were true diversity and Gini coefficients computed with the tcR R package. The overlap coefficient, calculated on TCRB nucleotide sequences, was used to measure repertoire sharing. Not all clones reach the TCRdb copy of this immuneACCESS table, which keeps in-frame sequences only. Checked studies attribute under half of the gap to unresolved V genes and leave the rest unexplained. V and J calls and clone size are copied from that table; D and trimming were computed from the DNA. The table for this sample lists under 150,000 clones; nearly 50% of them were counted only once. The ten top clones hold 0.42% of the sample.

From cysteine to phenylalanine, the CDR3 is 15 amino acids long. The CDR3 DNA has 45 bases and is translated from base 1. Looking up the germline V gene yields CDR1 LGHNA and CDR2 YNFKEQ. The germline V end is reduced by 4 bases and the J end by 7 bases; junction bases left unmatched: 6. Each donor gave one peripheral blood draw, averaging approximately 120 mL, which was collected into heparinised tubes. Using a panel that included CD45RO, CCR7, CD25, CD127, CD95 and CD27, naive, central memory, regulatory and stem cell-like memory CD4+ T cells were sorted on a BD FACSAria II. A purity above 98% was achieved for all sorted populations. PBMCs were isolated immediately by Lymphoprep density gradient centrifugation and stained directly without culture. So that batch effects would be minimized, each experiment stained and sorted samples in pairs, pairing one healthy donor with one patient. As for this clone: The target of this receptor is not known. No clone much larger than this one lies a single base away; base qualities are absent.

The sequence derives from a man aged 18 to 29 in good health. The chain links TRBV4-2 with TRBJ2-1, with 11 bases in between that match TRBD2. The sequenced sample consisted of Tregs from blood. The cell subset or site label for this specimen denotes: regulatory CD4+ T cells. In nucleotides, the sequence is TGTGCCAGCAGCCGGGGGACTAGCGGATTAAATGAGCAGTTCTTC. This is translated as CASSRGTSGLNEQFF.